These T cell receptor beta chains were read from a single sample in a study of T cell responses to AZD1222 COVID-19 vaccine. Assay used: immunoSEQ multiplex PCR; TCRdb lists only in-frame clones, some missing. The data contain 150,000 to 200,000 clones, roughly 92% of them seen just once; the ten biggest clones take up around 1.6%. The starting material was peripheral blood, obtained on day 0 of AZD1222 vaccination. The source is an adult in good health. Both conserved end residues are part of each CDR3. The D gene is left open where the match is weak.

d_call: -; v_call: TRBV12-3/TRBV12-4; cdr3_aa: CASILQANTEAFF
d_call: TRBD2; v_call: TRBV5-1; cdr3_aa: CASSLEAGGPGEQYF
d_call: TRBD2; v_call: TRBV7-2; cdr3_aa: CASSLVPRGVETQYF
d_call: -; v_call: TRBV7-2; cdr3_aa: CASSLFRASYNSPLHF
d_call: -; v_call: TRBV2; cdr3_aa: CASAREGGFHGYTF
d_call: TRBD1; v_call: TRBV19; cdr3_aa: CASSIDLRTGVGNTIYF
d_call: -; v_call: TRBV6-5; cdr3_aa: CASRPPGDTQYF
d_call: -; v_call: TRBV19; cdr3_aa: CATSQTGTEAFF
d_call: -; v_call: TRBV12-5; cdr3_aa: CASGLENSPLHF
d_call: -; v_call: TRBV20-1; cdr3_aa: CSAIDPNSNQPQHF
d_call: -; v_call: TRBV7-9; cdr3_aa: CASSLGSKNYNEKLFF
d_call: -; v_call: TRBV27; cdr3_aa: CASSSDGLNYGYTF
d_call: -; v_call: TRBV14; cdr3_aa: CASSQDRGRYNEQFF
d_call: -; v_call: TRBV27; cdr3_aa: CASSLLNSGGWGYTF
d_call: TRBD1; v_call: TRBV5-1; cdr3_aa: CASRRDTGVGTGELFF
d_call: -; v_call: TRBV11-2; cdr3_aa: CASSFPGPEEEQYF
d_call: TRBD2; v_call: TRBV6-5; cdr3_aa: CASSYGTAGLTGELFF
d_call: TRBD2; v_call: TRBV7-9; cdr3_aa: CASRSGRAVDTQYF
d_call: -; v_call: TRBV18; cdr3_aa: CASSPRADSLTGNTIYF
d_call: -; v_call: TRBV30; cdr3_aa: CASNSGEGLYGYTF